The 12 T cell receptor beta chains below were found in one sample sequenced in a study of cytomegalovirus exposure and HLA in healthy donors (dated 2017 in TCRdb). Library construction relied on the immunoSEQ multiplex PCR assay. The multiplex PCR relied on a mix of 60 forward primers for TCR Vbeta segments and 13 reverse primers for TCR Jbeta segments. TCRdb's version of the immuneACCESS table is confined to in-frame rearrangements and falls short of the full clone set. An unresolved V gene accounts for under half of the shortfall where checked; the remainder is of unknown origin. This sample comprises 200,000 to 250,000 clones, approximately 81% of them detected only once. Together, the top ten hold around 8.3% of the sample. Sequenced input: PBMCs. Receptor source: a woman aged 60 to 75 in good health and CMV-seropositive.

This rearrangement joins TRBV6-5 to TRBJ2-7; 10 nucleotides match TRBD1. Germline trimming cut 6 bases from V and 4 bases from J; bases unmatched to any gene: 9. Germline V gene sequence: CDR1 MNHEY, CDR2 SVGAGI. This CDR3 contains 15 residues. CDR3 sequence: CASRTSGTGAYEQYF. The CDR3 nucleotides are TGTGCCAGCAGGACCTCCGGGACAGGGGCGTACGAGCAGTACTTC.

The V gene is TRBV28, the J gene TRBJ1-1, with D possibly matching TRBD1 (6 bases). V lost 6 bases to trimming and J lost 3 bases, with 17 bases between them. Germline V gives CDR1 MDHEN, CDR2 SYDVKM. This CDR3 region has 15 residues. Here the CDR3 DNA reads TGTGCCAGCAGCCCCCCCGACAGGCGCCACACTGAAGCTTTCTTT. This translates into CASSPPDRRHTEAFF. Full variable domain (rest looked up from reference TRBV28 and TRBJ1-1): DVKVTQSSRYLVKRTGEKVFLECVQDMDHENMFWYRQDPGLGLRLIYFSYDVKMKEKGDIPEGYSVSREKKERFSLILESASTNQTSMYLCASSPPDRRHTEAFFGQGTRLTVV.

The genes are TRBV10-2 and TRBJ2-7, with 10 bases fitting TRBD1. The CDR3 is 20 amino acids. The junction had 20 bases not matched to a gene; V was cut back by 3 bases and J by 3 bases. Germline CDR1 reads WSHSY; CDR2 reads SAAADI. DNA for the CDR3: TGCGCCAGCAGTGAAGGTCCTGCGACAGGGGGCATCATCCAAAGCTACGAGCAGTACTTC. The encoded protein is CASSEGPATGGIIQSYEQYF.

The chain couples TRBV29-1 to TRBJ2-7; TRBD2 aligns across 10 bases. CDR1 and CDR2 from the germline V gene are SQVTM and ANQGSEA. The CDR3 is 15 amino acids. V shed 1 base and J 2 bases; nucleotides not matched to a gene: 5. The CDR3 is CSVEGKGLAAYEQYF. DNA for the CDR3: TGCAGCGTTGAAGGGAAAGGACTAGCGGCCTACGAGCAGTACTTC.

The chain is built from TRBV9 and TRBJ2-7; 9 bases are a match to TRBD1. The CDR3 length is 15 residues. The J segment lost 2 bases and the V segment lost 4 bases, leaving 7 bases of the junction unmatched. Per germline, CDR1 SGDLS and CDR2 YYNGEE. CDR3 region: CASSNRDRVPYEQYF. CDR3 bases: TGTGCCAGCAGCAACCGGGACAGGGTTCCCTACGAGCAGTACTTC.

This clone has just a few counts. This sequence joins TRBV5-1 and TRBJ1-6, with D perhaps TRBD1 (5 bases). V shed 4 bases and J shed 7 bases, with 12 bases lying between them. The V gene's germline CDR1 is SGHRS and CDR2 YFSETQ. CDR3 length: 14 residues. CDR3 sequence reads: CASSLGRGNSPLHF. CDR3 sequence (DNA): TGCGCCAGCAGCCTAGGTAGGGGAAATTCACCCCTCCACTTT.

J is TRBJ2-3 and V is TRBV10-1, with TRBD2 matching 9 bases. Germline CDR1 WNHNN, CDR2 SYGVQD (reference sequence). The V segment lost 8 bases and the J segment 6 bases; nucleotides outside the gene matches: 6. The CDR3 length is 13 residues. CDR3 coding DNA: TGCGCCAGCGGCGGGGGGGGGATGGATACGCAGTATTTT. Translating it yields CASGGGGMDTQYF.

The chain has TRBV28 and TRBJ1-1; a possible D gene is TRBD1 (6 bases). This CDR3 comprises 12 residues. Looked up from germline, CDR1 is MDHEN and CDR2 is SYDVKM. Trimming removed 8 bases at V and 10 bases at J, with 17 bases between. As DNA, the CDR3 is TGTGCCAGCGGGTTAACAGGGCCCGCAGCTTTCTTT. This gives the protein CASGLTGPAAFF. Full variable domain (remainder filled in from reference TRBV28 and TRBJ1-1): DVKVTQSSRYLVKRTGEKVFLECVQDMDHENMFWYRQDPGLGLRLIYFSYDVKMKEKGDIPEGYSVSREKKERFSLILESASTNQTSMYLCASGLTGPAAFFGQGTRLTVV.

This chain connects TRBV5-6 to TRBJ1-1, with unresolved D. Germline loops: CDR1 SGHDT, CDR2 YYEEEE. The CDR3 totals 12 residues. V was cut by 1 base and J by 2 bases, with 3 bases left in between. CDR3 bases: TGTGCCAGCAGCTTGTATAACACTGAAGCTTTCTTT. Translation: CASSLYNTEAFF.

This clone was seen a few times. This sequence joins TRBV2 and TRBJ2-2, with D perhaps matching TRBD1 (5 bases). This CDR3 region has 13 residues. The germline V gene has CDR1 SNHLY and CDR2 FYNNEI. Trimming removed 7 bases at V and 8 bases at J, with 14 bases between. CDR3 region: CASIQGAGGELFF. CDR3 nucleotide sequence: TGTGCCAGCATCCAAGGGGCAGGGGGGGAGCTGTTTTTT. Full variable domain (rest looked up from reference TRBV2 and TRBJ2-2): EPEVTQTPSHQVTQMGQEVILRCVPISNHLYFYWYRQILGQKVEFLVSFYNNEISEKSEIFDDQFSVERPDGSNFTLKIRSTKLEDSAMYFCASIQGAGGELFFGEGSRLTVL.

The chain couples TRBV6-5 to TRBJ1-2; 9 nucleotides agree with TRBD1. CDR1 and CDR2 from the germline V gene are MNHEY and SVGAGI. This CDR3 has 14 amino acids. Trimming cost V 6 bases and J 8 bases; bases outside gene matches: 10. The CDR3 DNA reads as TGTGCCAGCAGCCCCCAGACAGGGGGTGTAGGCTACACCTTC. Amino acid sequence: CASSPQTGGVGYTF.

The V call is TRBV6-5, the J call TRBJ2-1; the match to TRBD2 covers 11 bases. J gave up 0 bases and V 7 bases, and 2 bases lay outside the gene matches. Germline V lookup: CDR1 MNHEY, CDR2 SVGAGI. The CDR3 totals 15 residues. DNA of the CDR3: TGTGCCAGCAACCTAGCGGGAGGCTCCTACAATGAGCAGTTCTTC. Its protein product is CASNLAGGSYNEQFF.